This paragraph reports one T cell receptor beta chain. This CDR3 spans 15 amino acids. CDR1 SGHRS and CDR2 YFSETQ come from the germline V gene. V was clipped by 0 bases and J by 4 bases; unmatched bases: 5. The data stem from a study of blood T cell repertoires in COVID-19. Study as a whole: Donors in the United States, Italy and Spain gave samples during acute or convalescent COVID-19.

The repertoire was sequenced with immunoSEQ multiplex PCR; TCRdb's copy has only in-frame clones and lacks some. The table has approximately 98,000 clones, 75% to 85% seen once. J is TRBJ2-3 and V is TRBV5-1, with TRBD1 matching 7 bases. The sequencing sample was made of peripheral blood. The receptor was isolated from a man between 60 and 75 years old with acute or convalescent COVID-19. CDR3 sequence: CASSLGQGVADTQYF. CDR3 DNA: TGCGCCAGCAGCTTGGGGCAGGGGGTGGCAGATACGCAGTATTTT.